These 20 T cell receptor beta chains were all obtained from the same sample, sequenced in a study of shared clonotypes between healthy human individuals. Positive CCR7 selection of CD45RO-negative cells yielded the naive CD8 cells, and terminally differentiated effector memory CD45RA+ cells were excluded. TCRdb keeps only in-frame clones here, not all; method: immunoSEQ multiplex PCR. Of around 2,000,000 clones in the sample, about 92% were seen once. Sequencing was performed on naive CD8+ T cells from PBMCs. The receptor source for this set is a man aged 18 to 35 in good health. Some clones in this sample may be carry-over from other donors' samples.

The chain recombines TRBV19 with TRBJ2-7; TRBD1 is a possible D gene (8 bases). This CDR3 is built from 14 residues. Germline CDR1 reads LNHDA; CDR2 reads SQIVND (reference sequence). V dropped 3 bases and J dropped 6 bases, with 15 bases sitting between them. CDR3 protein: CASSIAGGGSEQYF. DNA for the CDR3: TGTGCCAGTAGTATTGCAGGGGGCGGGAGCGAGCAGTACTTC.

The CDR3 nucleotides read TGTGCCAGTAGTGCAGCTAGCGGGAGGGCCCCCTACGAGCAGTACTTC. Translating it yields CASSAASGRAPYEQYF. The rearrangement joins TRBV19 to TRBJ2-7; 12 bases map to TRBD2. V shed 5 bases and J 2 bases; nucleotides not matched to a gene: 7. The CDR3 runs to 16 residues. Germline V gene lookup returns CDR1 LNHDA and CDR2 SQIVND (reference sequence).

Comments on this clone: One base away lies a much larger clone, so this may be a sequencing read error. The J gene is TRBJ1-1, the V gene TRBV5-4; the D is unclear. Trimming removed 4 bases from V and 1 base from J, with 2 bases in between. Germline V lookup: CDR1 SGHNT, CDR2 YYREEE (reference sequence). This CDR3 contains 11 residues. The CDR3 DNA follows: TGTGCCAGCAGCCGGAACACTGAAGCTTTCTTT. Protein product: CASSRNTEAFF. Variable domain in full (rest from reference TRBV5-4 and TRBJ1-1): ETGVTQSPTHLIKTRGQQVTLRCSSQSGHNTVSWYQQALGQGPQFIFQYYREEENGRGNFPPRFSGLQFPNYSSELNVNALELDDSALYLCASSRNTEAFFGQGTRLTVV.

The CDR3 DNA is TGCGCCAGCAGCCAAGATCTTTACCCAGTAACCACTGAAGCTTTCTTT. Protein sequence: CASSQDLYPVTTEAFF. V gene TRBV4-1 combines with J gene TRBJ1-1; no firm D call. V lost 0 bases to trimming and J lost 4 bases, with 15 bases between them. Germline CDR1 is MGHRA and CDR2 is YSYEKL. The CDR3 extends over 16 amino acids.

Of note for this clone: The sample holds other DNA sequences that translate to the same CDR3. The rearrangement joins TRBV9 to TRBJ1-3; no firm D call. Trimming removed 5 bases at V and 0 bases at J, with 6 bases between. The CDR3 loop spans 13 amino acids. In germline, CDR1 is SGDLS, CDR2 YYNGEE. In DNA form, the CDR3 reads TGTGCCAGCAGTAGCGGCTCTGGAAACACCATATATTTT. Translated, it gives CASSSGSGNTIYF.

On this clone: One end of the junction fails to match germline, which may point to a read error. V gene TRBV10-3 combines with J gene TRBJ1-5; D call uncertain. CDR1 and CDR2 from the germline V gene are ENHRY and SYGVKD. The CDR3 consists of 13 residues. In DNA form, the CDR3 reads TGTGCCATCGGTGAAGGTTGGGGTCAGCCCCAGCATTTT. Amino acids: CAIGEGWGQPQHF.

The V call is TRBV19, the J call TRBJ1-1; unclear D gene. Trimming took off 4 bases at V and 0 bases at J, with 15 bases between the two ends. This CDR3 has 16 amino acids. Germline V gives CDR1 LNHDA, CDR2 SQIVND (reference sequence). In DNA form, the CDR3 reads TGTGCCAGTAGTACCTTCGTCCGGAGGTTGAACACTGAAGCTTTCTTT. Translating it yields CASSTFVRRLNTEAFF. The full variable domain, in which reference TRBV19 and TRBJ1-1 provide the parts outside the CDR3, is DGGITQSPKYLFRKEGQNVTLSCEQNLNHDAMYWYRQDPGQGLRLIYYSQIVNDFQKGDIAEGYSVSREKKESFPLTVTSAQKNPTAFYLCASSTFVRRLNTEAFFGQGTRLTVV.

This chain links TRBV7-9 with TRBJ1-1; D may be TRBD1 (6 bases). V lost 5 bases and J 3 bases, leaving 13 bases between the germline ends. The CDR3 is made up of 14 amino acids. Germline CDR1 reads SEHNR; CDR2 reads FQNEAQ (reference sequence). The CDR3 coding sequence is TGTGCCAGCAGCCCGATAAGGGGGGACACTGAAGCTTTCTTT. As protein: CASSPIRGDTEAFF.

This chain joins TRBV14 and TRBJ1-4, with TRBD1 identical over 12 bases. Looked up from germline, CDR1 is SGHDN and CDR2 is FVKESK. This CDR3 has 16 residues. V was pared by 4 bases and J by 8 bases, with 8 bases of the junction left unmatched. The CDR3 nucleotides are TGTGCCAGCAGCCGTGGGACAGGGGGCTTGAAAGAAAAACTGTTTTTT. Amino acid sequence: CASSRGTGGLKEKLFF. The variable domain in full, with the rest retrieved from reference TRBV14 and TRBJ1-4, is EAGVTQFPSHSVIEKGQTVTLRCDPISGHDNLYWYRRVMGKEIKFLLHFVKESKQDESGMPNNRFLAERTGGTYSTLKVQPAELEDSGVYFCASSRGTGGLKEKLFFGSGTQLSVL.

The chain employs TRBV19 and TRBJ1-1; no clear D gene. The CDR3 is 14 amino acids. Germline V gene data show CDR1 as LNHDA and CDR2 as SQIVND (reference sequence). V lost 6 bases and J lost 5, with 16 bases in between. CDR3: CASRPWGSNTEAFF. DNA for the CDR3: TGTGCCAGTAGGCCGTGGGGAAGTAATACTGAAGCTTTCTTT.

V usage is TRBV18 and J usage is TRBJ2-5; D remains unclear. The CDR3 spans 13 residues. Trimming took off 3 bases at V and 5 bases at J, with 10 bases between the two ends. Per the germline V gene, CDR1 is KGHSH and CDR2 is LQKENI. The CDR3 DNA is TGTGCCAGCTCACCCTCTAGTGGTGAGACCCAGTACTTC. This translates into CASSPSSGETQYF.

The chain has TRBV10-3 and TRBJ2-7; D is unresolved. Germline lookup yields CDR1 ENHRY and CDR2 SYGVKD. This CDR3 comprises 14 residues. Between the trimmed V and J ends, which lost 3 bases and 0 bases, there was a span of 9 bases. The CDR3 DNA is TGTGCCATCAGTGATCGAGGAGTCTCCTACGAGCAGTACTTC. The encoded protein is CAISDRGVSYEQYF.

A word on this clone: In the same sample, other DNA sequences code for this CDR3. The chain couples TRBV9 to TRBJ1-1; TRBD1 aligns across 7 bases. V was pared by 4 bases and J by 0 bases, with 6 bases of the junction left unmatched. The V gene's germline CDR1 is SGDLS and CDR2 YYNGEE. The CDR3 consists of 15 residues. The CDR3 loop is CASSPTTGLNTEAFF. The DNA for the CDR3 is TGTGCCAGCAGCCCCACGACAGGGCTGAACACTGAAGCTTTCTTT.

This clone was detected once. In the same sample, other DNA sequences code for this CDR3. This chain connects TRBV5-1 to TRBJ2-7; TRBD2 matches at 12 bases. Germline CDR1 SGHRS, CDR2 YFSETQ. V lost 0 bases to trimming and J lost 1 base; unmatched junction nucleotides: 2. This CDR3 comprises 16 residues. CDR3 in DNA: TGCGCCAGCAGCTTGGTCCTAGCGGGAGGGTCCTACGAGCAGTACTTC. Its protein product is CASSLVLAGGSYEQYF.

The rearrangement links TRBV15 to TRBJ2-7; TRBD1 agrees at 7 bases. The trim removed 0 bases at V and 0 bases at J, leaving 14 bases unmatched. The CDR3 sequence is 19 residues long. Germline V gives CDR1 LNHNV, CDR2 YYDKDF (reference sequence). CDR3 DNA: TGTGCCACCAGCAGAGATCCCCGGGACAGAACCTTAAGCTCCTACGAGCAGTACTTC. The encoded protein is CATSRDPRDRTLSSYEQYF.

Comments on this clone: One end of the junction is discordant with germline, which a read error may explain. This chain links TRBV7-9 with TRBJ2-1; 12 nucleotides line up with TRBD2. The CDR3 covers 15 residues. Looked up from germline, CDR1 is SEHNR and CDR2 is FQNEAQ (reference sequence). The CDR3 sequence: CASSLAGGFFNEQFF. The CDR3 DNA is TGTGCCAGCAGCCTAGCGGGAGGGTTCTTCAATGAGCAGTTCTTC.

This clone was picked up one time. The chain couples TRBV15 to TRBJ2-7, with 13 bases fitting TRBD2. CDR3 length: 17 amino acids. The ends lost 3 bases at V and 2 bases at J; junction bases unmatched: 7. CDR1 and CDR2 (germline): LNHNV, YYDKDF (reference sequence). As DNA, the CDR3 is TGTGCCACCAGCAGTAGACTAGCGGGAGGCCTCACCTACGAGCAGTACTTC. Its translation is CATSSRLAGGLTYEQYF.

This chain uses TRBV18 with TRBJ2-5; 8 positions agree with TRBD1. Germline V gives CDR1 KGHSH, CDR2 LQKENI. V lost 0 bases, J lost 4 bases, and 10 bases stayed unmatched. The CDR3 runs 17 residues. DNA for the CDR3: TGTGCCAGCTCACCACCGAGAGCGACAGGGGAGTCAGAGACCCAGTACTTC. It specifies CASSPPRATGESETQYF.

CDR3 residues: CASSPKVAGVFEQYF. The DNA for the CDR3 is TGTGCCAGCAGCCCGAAGGTCGCGGGGGTCTTCGAGCAGTACTTC. The V and J genes are TRBV28 and TRBJ2-7, with 7 bases fitting TRBD2. CDR3 length: 15 residues. Germline assignment: CDR1 MDHEN and CDR2 SYDVKM. V was pared by 6 bases and J by 6 bases, with 14 bases of the junction left unmatched.

The rearrangement joins TRBV7-3 to TRBJ2-2; TRBD1 agrees at 7 bases. This CDR3 region has 14 residues. J lost 1 base, V lost 4 bases, and 0 bases had no gene match. The germline gives CDR1 SGHTA, CDR2 FQGTGA. This CDR3 reads CASSWDRNTGELFF. The CDR3 DNA reads TGTGCCAGCAGCTGGGACAGGAACACCGGGGAGCTGTTTTTT.